These T cell receptor beta chains were read from a single sample in a study of blood T cell repertoires in COVID-19. Profiling relied on immunoSEQ multiplex PCR, and the TCRdb table lists in-frame clones only, not all of them. The repertoire holds some 300,000 clones, with 88% as singletons. Source material: peripheral blood. These receptors all come from a woman in her 30s who had recovered from COVID-19. The CDR3 runs from the conserved cysteine through the conserved F or W. Fields, in order: clone size, V gene, CDR3 length, J gene, D gene, CDR3 DNA, CDR3 protein. D genes are given only for firm matches. Only some rows state a clone size, as once, few, many or a class for expanded clones.

>.|TRBV9|14|TRBJ2-2|TRBD1
TGTGCCAGCAGCGCGACAGGGTACACCGGGGAGCTGTTTTTT
CASSATGYTGELFF
>.|TRBV19|13|TRBJ2-5|.
TGTGCCAGTAGGGGGACAACTCAAGAGACCCAGTACTTC
CASRGTTQETQYF
>.|TRBV12-3/TRBV12-4|13|TRBJ1-5|.
TGTGCCAGCAGTTTCGCGGTAGATCAGCCCCAGCATTTT
CASSFAVDQPQHF
>few|TRBV4-2|15|TRBJ1-2|.
TGTGCCAGCAGCCAAGATCCTTTGGGGGGCTATGGCTACACCTTC
CASSQDPLGGYGYTF
>once|TRBV5-1|14|TRBJ1-1|.
TGCGCCAGCAGCGCCCCGGGGGAGGTCACTGAAGCTTTCTTT
CASSAPGEVTEAFF
>.|TRBV5-1|14|TRBJ1-4|.
TGCGCCAGCAGCGTCACTTCAACTAATGAAAAACTGTTTTTT
CASSVTSTNEKLFF
>.|TRBV7-2|15|TRBJ2-1|TRBD2
TGTGCCAGCACCCCAGGGACTAGCAAGTACAATGAGCAGTTCTTC
CASTPGTSKYNEQFF
>.|TRBV11-2|15|TRBJ1-1|TRBD1
TGTGCCAGCAGCTTACAGGGGGCCCGGGGCACTGAAGCTTTCTTT
CASSLQGARGTEAFF
>.|TRBV7-3|19|TRBJ2-3|TRBD2
TGTGCCAGCAGCTTGACCGGGACTAGCGGGGGGACTAGCACAGATACGCAGTATTTT
CASSLTGTSGGTSTDTQYF
>.|TRBV15|13|TRBJ2-7|.
TGTGCCACCAGCAGAGTTTTGGGGAGCGGGCAGTACTTC
CATSRVLGSGQYF
>.|TRBV19|15|TRBJ1-2|TRBD1
TGTGCCAGTAGTCCGCGGACAGGGGTGGACTATGGCTACACCTTC
CASSPRTGVDYGYTF
>.|TRBV5-4|15|TRBJ2-5|.
TGTGCCAGCAGCTTCCCGACACAATCCCAAGAGACCCAGTACTTC
CASSFPTQSQETQYF
>once|TRBV6-6|15|TRBJ2-7|TRBD2
TGTGCCAGCAGTCGACTCGGGGGGGCCGCCTACGAGCAGTACTTC
CASSRLGGAAYEQYF
>.|TRBV28|14|TRBJ2-3|.
TGTGCCAGCAGACCTCGGAGGGCCACAGATACGCAGTATTTT
CASRPRRATDTQYF
>.|TRBV6-5|15|TRBJ2-7|TRBD1
TGTGCCAGCAGTTACCGCCGGGACAGAAGCTACGAGCAGTACTTC
CASSYRRDRSYEQYF
>.|TRBV4-2|15|TRBJ1-5|.
TGTGCCAGCAGCCAAGAAGCGGCAAGCAATCAGCCCCAGCATTTT
CASSQEAASNQPQHF
>.|TRBV5-1|18|TRBJ1-6|.
TGCGCCAGCAGCTTGGAAGGCGGCGGAACCCTTTTGAATTCACCCCTCCACTTT
CASSLEGGGTLLNSPLHF
>few|TRBV5-4|17|TRBJ1-5|.
TGTGCCAGCAGCTTGGGCGGGGCAGGGAATAGCAATCAGCCCCAGCATTTT
CASSLGGAGNSNQPQHF
>few|TRBV5-4|15|TRBJ2-1|TRBD2
TGTGCCAGCAGCTCTCTAGGAGGGAGCGGGGGGAAGCAGTTCTTC
CASSSLGGSGGKQFF
>.|TRBV2|14|TRBJ1-4|TRBD1
TGTGCCAGCAGTGGGGACAGCGCAGGTGAAAAACTGTTTTTT
CASSGDSAGEKLFF
>.|TRBV7-2|14|TRBJ2-7|.
TGTGCCAGCAGCCCACAGGGTGGGGGCTACGAGCAGTACTTC
CASSPQGGGYEQYF
>.|TRBV3-1/TRBV3-2|14|TRBJ2-3|TRBD2
TGTGCCAGCAGCCAACAAACTAGCGCAGATACGCAGTATTTT
CASSQQTSADTQYF
>.|TRBV5-1|16|TRBJ2-7|.
TGCGCCAGCAGCTTGGCATTCACCAGTTTTTACTACGAGCAGTACTTC
CASSLAFTSFYYEQYF
>.|TRBV2|14|TRBJ1-1|TRBD1
TGTGCCAGCAGTGTACAGGGGGCTGACACTGAAGCTTTCTTT
CASSVQGADTEAFF
>few|TRBV5-1|15|TRBJ1-3|TRBD1
TGCGCCAGCAGCTTGGGACAGGGTGACGGAAACACCATATATTTT
CASSLGQGDGNTIYF
>once|TRBV7-2|15|TRBJ2-5|TRBD2
TGTGCCAGCAGCTTACTAGCGGGGGGGCGAGAGACCCAGTACTTC
CASSLLAGGRETQYF
>many|TRBV7-8|16|TRBJ2-7|TRBD1
TGTGCCAGCAGCTTAGCTCTGCATTACAGGGGTTACGAGCAGTACTTC
CASSLALHYRGYEQYF
>.|TRBV9|17|TRBJ1-2|.
TGTGCCAGCAGCGTGGACACAATACCACAGGGAGACTATGGCTACACCTTC
CASSVDTIPQGDYGYTF
>.|TRBV12-3/TRBV12-4|13|TRBJ1-2|.
TGTGCCAGCACCTCGGGGGGCCCCGGGGGCTACACCTTC
CASTSGGPGGYTF
>.|TRBV4-1|15|TRBJ1-1|.
TGCGCCAGCAGCCAAGGGCCAGGGCCAAACACTGAAGCTTTCTTT
CASSQGPGPNTEAFF
>few|TRBV7-2|15|TRBJ2-2|TRBD1
TGTGCCAGCAGCTCTCGGACAGGGGGAGCCGGGGAGCTGTTTTTT
CASSSRTGGAGELFF
>.|TRBV19|14|TRBJ1-5|.
TGTGCCAGTAGTCCCGAGGGGGGCAATCAGCCCCAGCATTTT
CASSPEGGNQPQHF
>.|TRBV4-1|13|TRBJ1-1|.
TGCGCCAGCAGCCCACGATACTCAACTGAAGCTTTCTTT
CASSPRYSTEAFF
>.|TRBV10-3|18|TRBJ2-3|TRBD2
TGTGCCATCAGGGCTAGCGGGGGCCTACAAAGTGGCACAGATACGCAGTATTTT
CAIRASGGLQSGTDTQYF
>.|TRBV11-1|14|TRBJ1-1|.
TGTGCCAGCAGCTTTGCGTCCCAGAACACTGAAGCTTTCTTT
CASSFASQNTEAFF
>.|TRBV2|15|TRBJ1-3|.
TGTGCCAGCAGTGAAGCAAGGACAGAAGGAAACACCATATATTTT
CASSEARTEGNTIYF
>.|TRBV9|14|TRBJ1-2|TRBD1
TGTGCCAGCAGTATTGACAGGGGCTCCCTTGGCTACACCTTC
CASSIDRGSLGYTF
>.|TRBV18|14|TRBJ1-1|TRBD1
TGTGCCAGCTCACCTCGGACAGGAGACACTGAAGCTTTCTTT
CASSPRTGDTEAFF
>.|TRBV5-1|14|TRBJ2-7|TRBD1
TGCGCCAGCAGCTACGGACAGGAGTCCTACGAGCAGTACTTC
CASSYGQESYEQYF
>.|TRBV3-1/TRBV3-2|17|TRBJ1-3|TRBD1
TGTGCCAGCAGCCAAGATGGGGACAGGGGACGAGGAAACACCATATATTTT
CASSQDGDRGRGNTIYF
>.|TRBV5-6|12|TRBJ1-1|.
TGTGCCAGCACCGGGGAGAACACTGAAGCTTTCTTT
CASTGENTEAFF
>.|TRBV5-1|18|TRBJ2-1|TRBD1
TGCGCCAGCAGCTTGGAAGGTGGTCTAGGACAGGCGGTCGGTGAGCAGTTCTTC
CASSLEGGLGQAVGEQFF
>.|TRBV10-3|13|TRBJ1-5|.
TGTGCCATCAACGGACAGATCAATCAGCCCCAGCATTTT
CAINGQINQPQHF